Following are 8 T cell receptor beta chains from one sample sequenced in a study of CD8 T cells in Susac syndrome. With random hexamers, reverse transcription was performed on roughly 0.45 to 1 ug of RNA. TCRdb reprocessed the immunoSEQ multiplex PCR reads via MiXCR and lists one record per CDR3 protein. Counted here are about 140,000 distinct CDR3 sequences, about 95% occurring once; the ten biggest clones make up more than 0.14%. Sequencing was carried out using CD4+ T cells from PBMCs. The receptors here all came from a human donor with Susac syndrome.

The CDR3 is CSGTQGARETQYF. The CDR3 DNA follows: TGCAGCGGCACACAGGGGGCACGAGAGACCCAGTACTTC. V and J are TRBV29-1 and TRBJ2-5, with 9 nucleotides matching TRBD1. Germline CDR1 SQVTM, CDR2 ANQGSEA. This CDR3 is built from 13 residues. V lost 7 bases, J lost 4 bases, and 7 bases stayed unmatched. The variable domain in full, with the rest retrieved from reference TRBV29-1 and TRBJ2-5, is SAVISQKPSRDICQRGTSLTIQCQVDSQVTMMFWYRQQPGQSLTLIATANQGSEATYESGFVIDKFPISRPNLTFSTLTVSNMSPEDSSIYLCSGTQGARETQYFGPGTRLLVL.

Written as DNA, the CDR3 is TGTGCCAGCAGGCTAATGGCGACCCAAGAGACCCAGTACTTC. Translation gives CASRLMATQETQYF. The V gene is TRBV7-9, the J gene TRBJ2-5; D remains ambiguous. CDR1 is SEHNR, CDR2 FQNEAQ, per germline (reference sequence). V lost 6 bases and J lost 1, with 12 bases in between. The CDR3 extends over 14 amino acids.

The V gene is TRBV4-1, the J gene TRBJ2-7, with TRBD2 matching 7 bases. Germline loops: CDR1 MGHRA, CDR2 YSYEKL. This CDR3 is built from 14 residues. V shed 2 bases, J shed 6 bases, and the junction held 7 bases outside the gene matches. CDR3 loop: CASSQRLAASEQYF. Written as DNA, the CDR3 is TGCGCCAGCAGCCAACGACTAGCTGCGTCCGAGCAGTACTTC.

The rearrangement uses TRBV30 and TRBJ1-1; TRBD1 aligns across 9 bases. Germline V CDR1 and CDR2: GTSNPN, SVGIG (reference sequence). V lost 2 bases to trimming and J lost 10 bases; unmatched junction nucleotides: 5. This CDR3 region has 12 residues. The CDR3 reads CAWSKDRGVAFF. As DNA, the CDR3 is TGTGCCTGGAGTAAGGACAGGGGAGTAGCTTTCTTT.

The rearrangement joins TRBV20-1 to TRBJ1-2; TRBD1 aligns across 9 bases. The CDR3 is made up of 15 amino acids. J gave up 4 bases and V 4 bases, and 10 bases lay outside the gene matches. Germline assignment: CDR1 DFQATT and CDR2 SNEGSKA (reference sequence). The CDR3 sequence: CSATVTGTGSYGYTF. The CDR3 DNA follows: TGCAGTGCTACGGTAACCGGGACAGGGTCCTATGGCTACACCTTC.

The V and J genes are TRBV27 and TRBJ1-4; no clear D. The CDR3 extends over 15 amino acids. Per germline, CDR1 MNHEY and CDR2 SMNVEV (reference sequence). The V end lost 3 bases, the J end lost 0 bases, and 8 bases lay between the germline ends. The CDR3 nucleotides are TGTGCCAGCAGTTTTGGAGGGACAACTAATGAAAAACTGTTTTTT. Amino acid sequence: CASSFGGTTNEKLFF.

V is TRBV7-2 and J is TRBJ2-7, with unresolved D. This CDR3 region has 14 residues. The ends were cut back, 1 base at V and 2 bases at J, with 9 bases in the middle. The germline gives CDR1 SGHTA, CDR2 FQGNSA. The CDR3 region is CASSLVRPTYEQYF. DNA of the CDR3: TGTGCCAGCAGCTTAGTGAGACCAACCTACGAGCAGTACTTC.

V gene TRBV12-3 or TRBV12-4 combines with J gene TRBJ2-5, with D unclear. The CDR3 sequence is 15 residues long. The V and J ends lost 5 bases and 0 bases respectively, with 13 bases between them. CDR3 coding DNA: TGTGCCAGCAGTCCCGGTCACAGTGACCAAGAGACCCAGTACTTC. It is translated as CASSPGHSDQETQYF.